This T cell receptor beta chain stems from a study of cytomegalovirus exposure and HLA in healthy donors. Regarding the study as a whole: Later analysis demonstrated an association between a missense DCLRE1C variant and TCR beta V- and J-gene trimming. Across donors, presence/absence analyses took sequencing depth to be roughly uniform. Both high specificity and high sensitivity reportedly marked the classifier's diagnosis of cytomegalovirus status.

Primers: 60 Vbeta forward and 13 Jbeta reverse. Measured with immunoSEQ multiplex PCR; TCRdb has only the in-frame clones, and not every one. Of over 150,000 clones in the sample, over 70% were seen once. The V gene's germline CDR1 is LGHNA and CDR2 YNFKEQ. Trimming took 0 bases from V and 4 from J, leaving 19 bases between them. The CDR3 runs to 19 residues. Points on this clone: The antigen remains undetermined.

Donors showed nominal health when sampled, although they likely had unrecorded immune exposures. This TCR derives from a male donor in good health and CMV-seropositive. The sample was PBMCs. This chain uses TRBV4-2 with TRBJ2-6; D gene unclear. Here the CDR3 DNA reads TGTGCCAGCAGCCAAGAAGGCAGGTCCCCTTACCAAGGGGCCAACGTCCTGACTTTC. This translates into CASSQEGRSPYQGANVLTF.